The 23 T cell receptor beta chains presented below share a single source sample, sequenced in a study of siplizumab effects on memory and regulatory T cells. Sequenced by immunoSEQ multiplex PCR; TCRdb stores in-frame clones only, minus some. Of 65,000 to 90,000 clones in the sample, roughly 93% were seen once. The source material was CD8+ T cells sorted from blood. The source is a human donor in good health.

The chain uses TRBV5-4 and TRBJ1-1, with D unresolved. The CDR3 is 14 amino acids. From germline, CDR1 is SGHNT and CDR2 YYREEE (reference sequence). The germline V and J ends were trimmed by 5 bases and 6 bases, with 17 bases remaining between them. The CDR3 is CASRRSEQIAEAFF. CDR3 nucleotide sequence: TGTGCCAGCAGGAGGTCGGAACAGATAGCTGAAGCTTTCTTT. The full variable domain, its missing parts supplied by reference TRBV5-4 and TRBJ1-1, is ETGVTQSPTHLIKTRGQQVTLRCSSQSGHNTVSWYQQALGQGPQFIFQYYREEENGRGNFPPRFSGLQFPNYSSELNVNALELDDSALYLCASRRSEQIAEAFFGQGTRLTVV.

V and J are TRBV4-1 and TRBJ2-7; 10 nucleotides align to TRBD2. Germline V gene lookup returns CDR1 MGHRA and CDR2 YSYEKL. V dropped 0 bases and J dropped 4; count of bases not matched to a gene: 6. The length of the CDR3 is 16 residues. As DNA, the CDR3 is TGCGCCAGCAGCCAAGACCAAGCGGGGGGGCAGTACGAGCAGTACTTC. Its protein is CASSQDQAGGQYEQYF.

V gene TRBV27 combines with J gene TRBJ2-1, with D tentatively TRBD2 (6 bases). Germline V lookup: CDR1 MNHEY, CDR2 SMNVEV (reference sequence). This CDR3 region has 14 residues. Trimming pared 5 bases from V and 4 bases from J, leaving 12 bases between. This CDR3 is CASSPGELYNEQFF. In DNA, the CDR3 is TGTGCCAGCAGTCCGGGGGAGCTATACAATGAGCAGTTCTTC.

The chain couples TRBV6-6 to TRBJ1-3; D is possibly TRBD1 (5 bases). Germline CDR1 is MNHNY and CDR2 is SVGAGI (reference sequence). The CDR3 runs to 14 residues. V was shortened by 4 bases and J by 0 bases, with 7 bases between the two germline ends. The CDR3: CASSSGGSGNTIYF. For the CDR3, the DNA is TGTGCCAGCAGTTCGGGGGGCTCTGGAAACACCATATATTTT.

CDR3 in DNA: TGTGTCAGAAGCTTAGAGGGGTACGAGCAGTACTTC. Translated, it gives CVRSLEGYEQYF. The chain joins TRBV7-5 to TRBJ2-7; the listed D gene, TRBD1, was not tested against the DNA. TRBV7-5 is described as a pseudogene. The CDR3 extends over 12 amino acids.

The rearrangement uses TRBV7-6 and TRBJ1-1, with D uncertain. The CDR3 is 15 residues long. Germline CDR1 SGHVS, CDR2 FNYEAQ. V was cut by 1 base and J by 0 bases, with 9 bases left in between. The chain's CDR3 is CASSLVRGMNTEAFF. The CDR3 DNA follows: TGTGCCAGCAGCTTAGTGCGGGGAATGAACACTGAAGCTTTCTTT.

The genes are TRBV19 and TRBJ1-1, with D unresolved. The germline gives CDR1 LNHDA, CDR2 SQIVND (reference sequence). This CDR3 has 13 amino acids. V was trimmed by 7 bases and J by 1 base, leaving 10 bases between them. The CDR3 reads CASTLWGNTEAFF. CDR3 nucleotide sequence: TGTGCCAGTACTTTATGGGGGAACACTGAAGCTTTCTTT.

This clone was seen a single time. CDR3 nucleotides: TGTGCCAGCAGCTTCCCGAGCGTGGTTGAGCAGTTCTTC. As protein: CASSFPSVVEQFF. The chain employs TRBV7-9 and TRBJ2-1; no clear D. CDR3 size: 13 residues. Trimming stripped 3 bases from V and 9 bases from J, with 12 bases between. The germline V gene encodes CDR1 SEHNR and CDR2 FQNEAQ (reference sequence).

The chain recombines TRBV9 with TRBJ2-2, with 9 bases that match TRBD1. The CDR3 covers 15 residues. Germline V CDR1 and CDR2: SGDLS, YYNGEE. The junction had 5 bases not matched to a gene; V was cut back by 3 bases and J by 5 bases. CDR3 region: CASSEGTGITGELFF. Here the CDR3 DNA reads TGTGCCAGCAGCGAGGGGACAGGGATAACCGGGGAGCTGTTTTTT.

The chain is built from TRBV4-1 and TRBJ2-5; 7 bases fit TRBD2. CDR3 length: 14 amino acids. Losses at the gene ends were 1 base for V and 5 bases for J; bases not matched to a gene: 4. CDR1 and CDR2 from the germline V gene are MGHRA and YSYEKL. Here the CDR3 DNA reads TGCGCCAGCAGCCAAGCTAGCGGTCCGGAGACCCAGTACTTC. This translates into CASSQASGPETQYF.

The chain links TRBV4-1 to TRBJ2-1; 12 nucleotides line up with TRBD2. The V gene end was trimmed by 8 bases and the J gene end by 7 bases; junction bases not matched to a gene: 15. The CDR3 is made up of 17 amino acids. Per the germline V gene, CDR1 is MGHRA and CDR2 is YSYEKL. This chain's CDR3 is CASGLAGGPGAGNEQFF. The DNA for the CDR3 is TGCGCCAGCGGGCTAGCGGGGGGGCCAGGTGCGGGAAATGAGCAGTTCTTC.

The chain joins TRBV9 to TRBJ1-2; D is unclear. Germline V lookup: CDR1 SGDLS, CDR2 YYNGEE. With 4 bases removed from V and 4 bases from J, the gap between germline ends came to 11 bases. The CDR3 is made up of 13 amino acids. The chain's CDR3 is CASSPNWSYGYTF. CDR3 sequence (DNA): TGTGCCAGCAGCCCAAATTGGTCCTATGGCTACACCTTC.

The rearrangement links TRBV4-3 to TRBJ2-7; 9 bases line up with TRBD1. Looked up from germline, CDR1 is LGHNA and CDR2 is YSLEER. V gave up 1 base and J gave up 3 bases; unmatched junction bases: 1. The CDR3 extends over 14 amino acids. The CDR3 DNA reads as TGCGCCAGCAGCCAAGTGGGACAGGGCTACGAGCAGTACTTC. Translated, it gives CASSQVGQGYEQYF.

V and J are TRBV7-5 and TRBJ1-3. TRBV7-5 is deemed a pseudogene. This CDR3 is built from 17 residues. Written as DNA, the CDR3 is TGTGTCAGAAGACGCAGGTGCGGGCAGAGCTCTGGAAACACCATATATTTT. Encoded protein: CVRRRRCGQSSGNTIYF.

This clone came up once. This specimen includes other DNA sequences encoding the same CDR3. V and J are TRBV30 and TRBJ2-5; 8 bases map to TRBD2. The length of the CDR3 is 14 residues. V dropped 4 bases and J dropped 5; count of bases not matched to a gene: 9. CDR1 is GTSNPN and CDR2 is SVGIG in the germline V gene (reference sequence). CDR3 loop: CAWTRGGGGETQYF. CDR3 bases: TGTGCCTGGACTCGCGGGGGCGGGGGGGAGACCCAGTACTTC.

This chain uses TRBV7-6 with TRBJ1-6; 7 bases match TRBD1. Germline CDR1 and CDR2: SGHVS and FNYEAQ. With 5 bases clipped from V and 6 bases from J, the junction kept 10 bases outside the gene matches. The length of the CDR3 is 16 residues. CDR3 loop: CASSRTDRQGNSPLHF. The CDR3 nucleotides are TGTGCCAGCAGCCGCACGGACAGGCAAGGTAATTCACCCCTCCACTTT.

The chain couples TRBV7-9 to TRBJ1-4; TRBD1 aligns across 10 bases. This CDR3 contains 14 residues. Trimming took 4 bases from V and 7 from J; bases not matched to a gene: 3. Germline V gene sequence: CDR1 SEHNR, CDR2 FQNEAQ (reference sequence). CDR3 bases: TGTGCCAGCAGCTCCGGGACAGGGGTTGAAAAACTGTTTTTT. It encodes CASSSGTGVEKLFF.

This chain connects TRBV5-1 to TRBJ2-5; 7 bases line up with TRBD2. V shed 4 bases and J 3 bases; nucleotides not matched to a gene: 12. This CDR3 is 16 amino acids long. Germline CDR1 SGHRS, CDR2 YFSETQ. As DNA, the CDR3 is TGCGCCAGCAGCCTCACGAGGACTAGGCGAAAAGAGACCCAGTACTTC. This codes for CASSLTRTRRKETQYF.

This clone was seen repeatedly, ten times or more. The V gene is TRBV6-4, the J gene TRBJ2-3; D gene unclear. V was shortened by 2 bases and J by 0 bases, with 9 bases between the two germline ends. Germline V gene data show CDR1 as MRHNA and CDR2 as SNTAGT. The CDR3 covers 15 residues. As DNA, the CDR3 is TGTGCCAGCAGTGACCATCCAGATAGCACAGATACGCAGTATTTT. Its translation: CASSDHPDSTDTQYF.

This sequence joins TRBV10-1 and TRBJ2-5, with 8 bases lining up with TRBD2. V was pared by 2 bases and J by 5 bases, with 13 bases of the junction left unmatched. The CDR3 totals 17 residues. Germline values: CDR1 WNHNN, CDR2 SYGVQD (reference sequence). CDR3 nucleotides: TGCGCCAGCAGTGAGATTGGAGTCGGGGGGGCCACCGAGACCCAGTACTTC. Translating gives CASSEIGVGGATETQYF.

V is TRBV29-1 and J is TRBJ1-2; D unresolved. This CDR3 is built from 11 residues. Germline CDR1 reads SQVTM; CDR2 reads ANQGSEA. The V end was cut by 4 bases, the J end by 0 bases, with 3 bases between. CDR3 residues: CSVVPNYGYTF. CDR3 nucleotide sequence: TGCAGCGTTGTGCCTAACTATGGCTACACCTTC.

The V gene is TRBV4-1, the J gene TRBJ1-4, with D unclear. Germline V lookup: CDR1 MGHRA, CDR2 YSYEKL. CDR3 length equals 15 residues. The V gene lost 1 base and the J gene lost 8 bases, with 14 bases spanning the gap. The CDR3 region is CASSQVIPNREKLFF. The CDR3 DNA reads as TGCGCCAGCAGCCAAGTCATACCGAATCGGGAAAAACTGTTTTTT.

This clone was observed a single time. The chain links TRBV27 to TRBJ1-5, with D unresolved. Trimming stripped 2 bases from V and 6 bases from J, with 17 bases between. From germline, CDR1 is MNHEY and CDR2 SMNVEV (reference sequence). The CDR3 has 16 amino acids. The CDR3 sequence is CASSLGSPSAGQPQHF. Written as DNA, the CDR3 is TGTGCCAGCAGTTTAGGGTCGCCTTCGGCGGGTCAGCCCCAGCATTTT.